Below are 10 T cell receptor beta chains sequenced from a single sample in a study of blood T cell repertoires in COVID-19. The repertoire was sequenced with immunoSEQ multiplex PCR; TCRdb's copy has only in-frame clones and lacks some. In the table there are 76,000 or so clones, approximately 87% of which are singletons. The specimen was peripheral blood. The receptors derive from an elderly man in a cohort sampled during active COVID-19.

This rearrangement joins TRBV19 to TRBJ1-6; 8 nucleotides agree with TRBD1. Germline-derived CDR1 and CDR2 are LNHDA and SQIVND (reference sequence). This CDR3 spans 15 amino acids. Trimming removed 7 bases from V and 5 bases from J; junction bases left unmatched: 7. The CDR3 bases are TGTGCCAGTAACCCCGGGACAGGCGATAATTCACCCCTCCACTTT. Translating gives CASNPGTGDNSPLHF.

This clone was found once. Here the CDR3 reads CASSLRSASGHRTDTQYF. CDR3 in DNA: TGCGCCAGCAGCTTGCGCTCGGCTAGCGGGCATCGCACAGATACGCAGTATTTT. This chain connects TRBV5-1 to TRBJ2-3; 8 nucleotides line up with TRBD2. Looked up from germline, CDR1 is SGHRS and CDR2 is YFSETQ. The J segment lost 1 base and the V segment lost 1 base, leaving 11 bases of the junction unmatched. CDR3 length: 18 residues.

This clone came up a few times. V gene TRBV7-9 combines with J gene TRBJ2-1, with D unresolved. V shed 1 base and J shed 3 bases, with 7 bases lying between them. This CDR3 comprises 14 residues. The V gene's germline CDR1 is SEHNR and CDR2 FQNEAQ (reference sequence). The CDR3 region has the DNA TGTGCCAGCAGCTTAGGTCAGGACTACAATGAGCAGTTCTTC. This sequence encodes CASSLGQDYNEQFF.

Written as DNA, the CDR3 is TGTGCCAGCAGCTTGGAGAGGTCGGCATCCTACGAGCAGTACGTC. It translates to CASSLERSASYEQYV. The chain combines TRBV5-5 with TRBJ2-7; D call uncertain. V lost 0 bases and J 1 base, leaving 11 bases between the germline ends. There are 15 residues in the CDR3. Germline CDR1 and CDR2: SGHKS and YYEKEE (reference sequence).

The CDR3 DNA reads as TGTGCCAGCAGTGACCCAGGCCTGAATGGCTACACCTTC. This codes for CASSDPGLNGYTF. This rearrangement joins TRBV6-4 to TRBJ1-2; D remains unclear. V lost 2 bases, J lost 6 bases, and 10 bases lay in between. The CDR3 is 13 amino acids. CDR1 is MRHNA and CDR2 is SNTAGT in the germline V gene.

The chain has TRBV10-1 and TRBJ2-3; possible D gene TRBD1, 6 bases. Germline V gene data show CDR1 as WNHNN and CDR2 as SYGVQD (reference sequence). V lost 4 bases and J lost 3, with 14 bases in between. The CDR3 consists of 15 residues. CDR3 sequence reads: CASSGAGDVTDTQYF. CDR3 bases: TGCGCCAGCAGTGGCGCAGGGGATGTAACAGATACGCAGTATTTT.

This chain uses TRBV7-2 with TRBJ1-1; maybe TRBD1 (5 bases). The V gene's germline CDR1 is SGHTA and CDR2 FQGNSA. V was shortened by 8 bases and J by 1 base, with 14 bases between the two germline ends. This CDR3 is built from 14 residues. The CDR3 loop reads CASQGQGANTEAFF. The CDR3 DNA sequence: TGTGCCAGCCAGGGCCAGGGTGCGAACACTGAAGCTTTCTTT.

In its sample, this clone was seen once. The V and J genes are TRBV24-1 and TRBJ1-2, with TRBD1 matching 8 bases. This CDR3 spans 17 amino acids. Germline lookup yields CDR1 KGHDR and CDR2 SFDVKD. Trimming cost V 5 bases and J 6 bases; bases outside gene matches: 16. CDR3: CATSAPGVGQAVNGYTF. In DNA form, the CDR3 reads TGTGCCACCAGTGCCCCAGGGGTGGGACAGGCGGTTAATGGCTACACCTTC.

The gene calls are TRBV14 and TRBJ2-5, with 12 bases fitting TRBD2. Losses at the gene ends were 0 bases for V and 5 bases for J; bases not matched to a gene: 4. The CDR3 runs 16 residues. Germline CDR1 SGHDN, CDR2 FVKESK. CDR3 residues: CASSQDRLAGVETQYF. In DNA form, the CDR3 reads TGTGCCAGCAGCCAAGATCGACTAGCGGGGGTGGAGACCCAGTACTTC.

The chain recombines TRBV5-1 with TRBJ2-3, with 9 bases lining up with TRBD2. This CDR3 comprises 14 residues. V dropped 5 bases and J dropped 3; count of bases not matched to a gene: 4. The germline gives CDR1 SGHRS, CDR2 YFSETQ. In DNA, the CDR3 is TGCGCCAGCAGACTAGCGGGTGTAACAGATACGCAGTATTTT. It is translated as CASRLAGVTDTQYF. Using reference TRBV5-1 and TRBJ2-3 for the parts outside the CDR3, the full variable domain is KAGVTQTPRYLIKTRGQQVTLSCSPISGHRSVSWYQQTPGQGLQFLFEYFSETQRNKGNFPGRFSGRQFSNSRSEMNVSTLELGDSALYLCASRLAGVTDTQYFGPGTRLTVL.